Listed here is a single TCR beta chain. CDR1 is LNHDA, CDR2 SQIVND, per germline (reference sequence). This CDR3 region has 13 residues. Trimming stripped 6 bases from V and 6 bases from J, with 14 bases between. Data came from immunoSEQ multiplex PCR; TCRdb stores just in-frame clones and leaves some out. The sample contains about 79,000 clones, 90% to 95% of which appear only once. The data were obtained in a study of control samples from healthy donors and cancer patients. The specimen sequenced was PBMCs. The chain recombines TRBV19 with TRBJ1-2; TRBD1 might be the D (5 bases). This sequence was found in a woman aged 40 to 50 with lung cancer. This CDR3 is CASRNGQQDGYTF. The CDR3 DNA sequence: TGTGCCAGTAGGAATGGACAACAGGATGGCTACACCTTC.